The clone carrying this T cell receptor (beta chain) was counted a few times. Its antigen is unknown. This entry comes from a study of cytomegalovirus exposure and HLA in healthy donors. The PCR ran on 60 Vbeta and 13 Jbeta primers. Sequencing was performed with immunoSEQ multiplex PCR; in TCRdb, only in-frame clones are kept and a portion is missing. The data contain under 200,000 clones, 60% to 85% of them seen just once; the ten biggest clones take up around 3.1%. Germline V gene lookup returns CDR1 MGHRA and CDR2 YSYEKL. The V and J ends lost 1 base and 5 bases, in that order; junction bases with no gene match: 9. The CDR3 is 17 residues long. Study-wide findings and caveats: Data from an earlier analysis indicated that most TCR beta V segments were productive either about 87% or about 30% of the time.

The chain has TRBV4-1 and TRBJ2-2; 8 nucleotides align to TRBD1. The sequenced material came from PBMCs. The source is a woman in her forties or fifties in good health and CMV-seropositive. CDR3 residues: CASSQGIRTGRTGELFF. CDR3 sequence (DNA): TGCGCCAGCAGCCAAGGAATCCGGACAGGGCGGACCGGGGAGCTGTTTTTT.